This T cell receptor (beta chain) stems from a study of T cell clusters in autoimmune cytopenias. General study results and limits: TRB repertoire shifts in secondary cytopenia and chronic lymphocytic leukemia mostly reflected lymphoma, not autoimmunity. Exclusive TRB clusters were 2.5 to 3-fold more numerous in healthy donors than in active autoimmune hepatitis. No experiment has yet validated the function of the T cell clusters defined in silico. Physiological T cell clusters of healthy donors were apparently absent in primary autoimmune cytopenia patients.

TRB rearrangements were amplified by touch-down multiplex PCR with mixed TRB-A/B primers. TCRdb re-called the multiplex PCR reads and catalogs CDR3 proteins one per entry, DNA excluded. Its table lists a few thousand distinct CDR3 sequences. About 37,500 genome equivalents of blood DNA were amplified for TRB. The CDR3 runs 15 residues. Germline CDR1 and CDR2: MNHEY and SVGAGI. This clonotype is medium-sized by frequency. The antigen is not known. The sequence was obtained from a human donor with an autoimmune cytopenia or autoimmune hepatitis (not recorded which). The sample consisted of peripheral blood. This chain connects TRBV6-5 to TRBJ1-2; TCRdb outputs TRBD1, but without DNA this stays unchecked. The chain's CDR3 is CASSWGTAANYGYTF.